A single sample is the source of the 21 T cell receptor beta chains below, sequenced in a study of blood T cell repertoires in COVID-19. Assay used: immunoSEQ multiplex PCR; TCRdb lists only in-frame clones, some missing. Here the sample spans 60,000 to 80,000 clones, approximately 81% being singletons. The specimen was PBMCs or T cells enriched from blood (not recorded which). Source of these receptors: a woman in her thirties or forties with acute COVID-19.

The rearrangement joins TRBV19 to TRBJ1-6; 8 bases are shared with TRBD1. Germline V lookup: CDR1 LNHDA, CDR2 SQIVND (reference sequence). The J segment lost 4 bases and the V segment lost 8 bases, leaving 4 bases of the junction unmatched. The CDR3 covers 14 residues. The CDR3, as DNA: TGTGCCAGTCAGGACAGGGCATATAATTCACCCCTCCACTTT. Protein sequence: CASQDRAYNSPLHF.

This clone has only one observation. The gene calls are TRBV18 and TRBJ2-7; 9 bases are a match to TRBD1. Germline V gene data show CDR1 as KGHSH and CDR2 as LQKENI. J gave up 0 bases and V 6 bases, and 3 bases lay outside the gene matches. The CDR3 has 14 residues. In DNA form, the CDR3 reads TGTGCCAGCTCCGGGACAGGGAGCTCCTACGAGCAGTACGTC. It is translated as CASSGTGSSYEQYV.

The rearrangement links TRBV19 to TRBJ2-3, with 10 bases identical to TRBD2. Trimming at V came to 3 bases and at J to 0 bases, leaving 9 bases not matched to a gene. The germline V gene has CDR1 LNHDA and CDR2 SQIVND (reference sequence). The CDR3 totals 18 residues. In nucleotides, the CDR3 is TGTGCCAGTAGTATTTCACTAGCGGGAAGGACTAGCACAGATACGCAGTATTTT. This sequence encodes CASSISLAGRTSTDTQYF.

V is TRBV6-5 and J is TRBJ2-5, with 9 nucleotides matching TRBD1. Germline CDR1 and CDR2: MNHEY and SVGAGI. The CDR3 sequence is 14 residues long. J was trimmed by 4 bases and V by 5 bases; bases with no gene match: 5. In DNA, the CDR3 is TGTGCCAGCAGTATCGCGGACAGGGGAGAGACCCAGTACTTC. It codes for CASSIADRGETQYF.

In its sample, this clone was seen a few times. This chain joins TRBV28 and TRBJ1-2, with 7 bases fitting TRBD1. The ends lost 4 bases at V and 12 bases at J; junction bases unmatched: 20. Germline CDR1 MDHEN, CDR2 SYDVKM. The CDR3 is 16 amino acids. CDR3 DNA sequence: TGTGCCAGCAGTTGGTCAGGGGGACGAACCCCGGTTCAGGACACCTTC. This translates into CASSWSGGRTPVQDTF.

The genes are TRBV6-4 and TRBJ1-1; D may be TRBD1 (5 bases). This CDR3 is built from 14 residues. Germline values: CDR1 MRHNA, CDR2 SNTAGT. Trimming cost V 5 bases and J 3 bases, with 13 bases left between them. CDR3 DNA: TGTGCCAGCAGTCCCAGGGTCACAGACACTGAAGCTTTCTTT. Its translation: CASSPRVTDTEAFF.

The J gene is TRBJ2-7, the V gene TRBV6-6, with 10 nucleotides matching TRBD1. The CDR3 sequence is 14 residues long. Trimming at V came to 4 bases and at J to 6 bases, leaving 6 bases not matched to a gene. CDR1 MNHNY and CDR2 SVGAGI come from the germline V gene (reference sequence). CDR3 protein: CASSSRQGASEQYF. DNA for the CDR3: TGTGCCAGCAGTTCACGACAGGGGGCAAGCGAGCAGTACTTC.

This clone was picked up a small number of times. CDR3 DNA sequence: TGTGCCACTAAAAGCGCCGGAGCTGCCACCGGGGAGCTGTTTTTT. Its protein product is CATKSAGAATGELFF. The chain carries TRBV24-1 and TRBJ2-2, with D unresolved. The germline V gene encodes CDR1 KGHDR and CDR2 SFDVKD. The germline V and J ends were trimmed by 10 bases and 4 bases, with 18 bases remaining between them. The CDR3 is made up of 15 amino acids.

The chain has TRBV2 and TRBJ1-1, with D uncertain. V was cut by 5 bases and J by 4 bases, with 8 bases left in between. CDR1 is SNHLY and CDR2 is FYNNEI in the germline V gene. The CDR3 length is 12 residues. In DNA form, the CDR3 reads TGTGCCAGCAGTATGGGGAGCACTGAAGCTTTCTTT. As protein: CASSMGSTEAFF.

The CDR3 DNA reads as TGTGCCAGTAGTCTGGGGACTCAATACAATGAGCAGTTCTTC. Its protein is CASSLGTQYNEQFF. This chain joins TRBV19 and TRBJ2-1, with D perhaps TRBD2 (6 bases). Germline CDR1 and CDR2: LNHDA and SQIVND (reference sequence). The V and J ends lost 5 bases and 4 bases respectively, with 12 bases between them. The CDR3 is 14 residues long.

The V call is TRBV9, the J call TRBJ1-1; D gene uncertain. The V gene's germline CDR1 is SGDLS and CDR2 YYNGEE. Deletions cut 1 base from V and 1 base from J, with 11 bases between. The CDR3 extends over 15 amino acids. The DNA for the CDR3 is TGTGCCAGCAGCGTATTTGAGGGCCGGAACACTGAAGCTTTCTTT. It encodes CASSVFEGRNTEAFF.

This clone was found a few times. The chain has TRBV28 and TRBJ1-5; TRBD1 aligns across 9 bases. Germline V gene lookup returns CDR1 MDHEN and CDR2 SYDVKM. The ends lost 5 bases at V and 0 bases at J; junction bases unmatched: 8. There are 17 residues in the CDR3. The CDR3 here is CASSPPRTGASNQPQHF. DNA for the CDR3: TGTGCCAGCAGTCCCCCCAGGACAGGGGCTAGCAATCAGCCCCAGCATTTT.

The rearrangement links TRBV6-1 to TRBJ2-1; TRBD2 matches at 8 bases. CDR3 length: 16 amino acids. V was pared by 4 bases and J by 12 bases, with 17 bases of the junction left unmatched. Germline V gene data show CDR1 as MNHNS and CDR2 as SASEGT. CDR3 sequence: CASSVNLAGPVVGQFF. The CDR3 nucleotides read TGTGCCAGCAGTGTAAACCTAGCGGGTCCAGTCGTTGGGCAGTTCTTC.

The chain joins TRBV27 to TRBJ1-4; possible D gene TRBD1, 6 bases. The V gene's germline CDR1 is MNHEY and CDR2 SMNVEV (reference sequence). This CDR3 has 14 amino acids. V was pared by 3 bases and J by 8 bases, with 13 bases between. Here the CDR3 reads CASSFAGVGEKLFF. In DNA, the CDR3 is TGTGCCAGCAGTTTTGCAGGGGTCGGAGAAAAACTGTTTTTT.

The sample holds a few counts of this clone. The chain's CDR3 is CAISELRNTEAFF. DNA for the CDR3: TGTGCCATCAGTGAGCTCAGGAACACTGAAGCTTTCTTT. This chain uses TRBV10-3 with TRBJ1-1; D unclear. The germline V and J ends were trimmed by 2 bases and 1 base, with 5 bases remaining between them. The CDR3 runs 13 residues. Germline-derived CDR1 and CDR2 are ENHRY and SYGVKD.

This chain connects TRBV29-1 to TRBJ1-1; D not resolved. CDR1 is SQVTM and CDR2 is ANQGSEA in the germline V gene. The CDR3 runs 12 residues. Trimming removed 7 bases from V and 0 bases from J, with 9 bases in between. CDR3 DNA: TGCAGCGCATTTCCCATGAACACTGAAGCTTTCTTT. Translating it yields CSAFPMNTEAFF.

This clone was detected only a few times. This chain links TRBV5-1 with TRBJ1-1; D call uncertain. The CDR3 has 13 amino acids. With 1 base removed from V and 2 bases from J, the gap between germline ends came to 6 bases. Germline V gene sequence: CDR1 SGHRS, CDR2 YFSETQ. The CDR3 DNA reads TGCGCCAGCAGCTTGTACAGCAACACTGAAGCTTTCTTT. This sequence encodes CASSLYSNTEAFF.

V gene TRBV10-3 combines with J gene TRBJ1-1; tentative D call: TRBD1 (5 bases). Trimming cost V 6 bases and J 6 bases, with 11 bases left between them. Germline values: CDR1 ENHRY, CDR2 SYGVKD. This CDR3 contains 12 residues. CDR3 sequence: CAIRRTGAEAFF. As DNA, the CDR3 is TGTGCCATCAGGAGAACAGGAGCTGAAGCTTTCTTT.

The V gene is TRBV27, the J gene TRBJ2-1; 8 bases fit TRBD2. The CDR3 extends over 19 amino acids. J was trimmed by 7 bases and V by 5 bases; bases with no gene match: 22. Germline CDR1 and CDR2: MNHEY and SMNVEV (reference sequence). CDR3: CASSQEILRTAGEGNEQFF. CDR3 nucleotide sequence: TGTGCCAGCAGTCAAGAAATCCTGCGAACAGCGGGAGAAGGAAATGAGCAGTTCTTC.

This chain connects TRBV3-1 (or the pseudogene TRBV3-2) to TRBJ2-7; tentative D call: TRBD1 (5 bases). V lost 8 bases to trimming and J lost 3 bases, with 8 bases between them. The CDR3 extends over 11 amino acids. Germline CDR1 and CDR2: LGHDT and YNNKEL (reference sequence). The CDR3, as DNA: TGTGCCAGCGGGGCAAACTACGAGCAGTACTTC. Translated, it gives CASGANYEQYF.

The chain has TRBV3-1 (or the pseudogene TRBV3-2) and TRBJ1-4; 7 bases match TRBD1. The ends lost 3 bases at V and 12 bases at J; junction bases unmatched: 13. Looked up from germline, CDR1 is LGHDT and CDR2 is YNNKEL (reference sequence). The CDR3 is 15 residues long. CDR3 residues: CASSQKRQGGGELFF. CDR3 DNA: TGTGCCAGCAGCCAGAAGAGACAGGGAGGCGGGGAACTGTTTTTT.